The rows below give T cell receptor beta chains drawn from one sample of a study of cytomegalovirus exposure and HLA in healthy donors. Sequenced by immunoSEQ multiplex PCR; TCRdb stores in-frame clones only, minus some. This sample yields a few hundred thousand clones, of which about nine tenths are seen a single time; about 1.7% belongs to the top ten. The source material was PBMCs. These receptors came from a girl under 10 years old in good health and CMV-seronegative. Each CDR3 is given with its conserved first and last residue. D genes are given only for firm matches. The size of a clone is reported for some rows only, either as once, few or many, or as a class for expanded clones.

TRBV30	TRBJ1-6	NA	TRBD1	CAWSRQGNSPLHF	TGTGCCTGGAGTCGACAGGGTAATTCACCCCTCCACTTT
TRBV6-6	TRBJ2-2	NA	TRBD1	CASSYPGQVLTGELFF	TGTGCCAGCAGTTACCCCGGACAGGTGCTCACCGGGGAGCTGTTTTTT
TRBV11-2	TRBJ1-4	NA	NA	CASSAGVGEKLFF	TGTGCCAGCAGCGCAGGGGTGGGTGAAAAACTGTTTTTT
TRBV15	TRBJ2-3	NA	TRBD2	CATSRSTSGSRDTQYF	TGTGCCACCAGCAGAAGTACTAGCGGGAGTCGGGATACGCAGTATTTT
TRBV7-9	TRBJ2-5	NA	TRBD1	CASSPTGIEPSETQYF	TGTGCCAGCAGCCCGACAGGGATCGAGCCCTCAGAGACCCAGTACTTC
TRBV7-6	TRBJ2-3	once	NA	CASSPGTDTQYF	TGTGCCAGCAGCCCCGGCACAGATACGCAGTATTTT
TRBV14	TRBJ2-1	NA	NA	CASSQVEGGNEQFF	TGTGCCAGCAGCCAAGTGGAAGGGGGCAATGAGCAGTTCTTC
TRBV10-3	TRBJ2-3	NA	NA	CAISESSGSTDTQYF	TGTGCCATCAGTGAGTCGAGCGGCAGCACAGATACGCAGTATTTT
TRBV10-1	TRBJ2-1	NA	TRBD2	CASSVSGAYNEQFF	TGCGCCAGCAGTGTCAGCGGGGCCTACAATGAGCAGTTCTTC
TRBV5-1	TRBJ2-1	NA	TRBD2	CASSTLAGGNEQFF	TGCGCCAGCAGCACATTAGCGGGTGGCAATGAGCAGTTCTTC
TRBV5-1	TRBJ1-1	NA	NA	CASSNPTGILNTEAFF	TGCGCCAGCAGCAACCCCACAGGAATACTGAACACTGAAGCTTTCTTT
TRBV11-2	TRBJ2-7	NA	NA	CAIVRGSEQYF	TGTGCCATTGTTAGGGGGAGCGAGCAGTACTTC
TRBV2	TRBJ2-1	few	NA	CASRGLESSYNEQFF	TGTGCCAGCAGGGGACTTGAGAGCTCCTACAATGAGCAGTTCTTC
TRBV5-6	TRBJ2-2	NA	NA	CASSLGPGDTGELFF	TGTGCCAGCAGCTTGGGACCAGGCGACACCGGGGAGCTGTTTTTT
TRBV5-1	TRBJ2-1	NA	TRBD2	CASSLIAGYNEQFF	TGCGCCAGCAGCTTAATAGCGGGGTACAATGAGCAGTTCTTC
TRBV6-5	TRBJ1-4	NA	NA	CASSYSSALREKLFF	TGTGCCAGCAGTTACTCGAGCGCCTTACGTGAAAAACTGTTTTTT
TRBV6-5	TRBJ2-7	NA	NA	CASSRTVQSSYEQYF	TGTGCCAGCAGCCGGACAGTCCAAAGCTCCTACGAGCAGTACTTC
TRBV7-9	TRBJ1-4	NA	TRBD1	CASSSTGDVEKLFF	TGTGCCAGCAGCTCGACAGGGGACGTTGAAAAACTGTTTTTT
TRBV6-6	TRBJ2-2	NA	TRBD1	CASSYRTGPGELFF	TGTGCCAGCAGTTACCGGACAGGTCCCGGGGAGCTGTTTTTT
TRBV6-5	TRBJ1-2	NA	NA	CASREQVNYGYTF	TGTGCCAGCAGGGAACAGGTGAACTATGGCTACACCTTC
TRBV7-6	TRBJ2-5	NA	TRBD1	CASSLDTGAQETQYF	TGTGCCAGCAGCTTAGACACAGGGGCCCAAGAGACCCAGTACTTC
TRBV5-8	TRBJ1-2	NA	TRBD1	CASSRDRGVDGYTF	TGTGCCAGCAGTCGGGACAGGGGAGTCGATGGCTACACCTTC
TRBV13	TRBJ2-5	NA	TRBD2	CASSTGTSGRETQYF	TGTGCCAGCAGCACTGGGACTAGCGGACGGGAGACCCAGTACTTC
TRBV6-1	TRBJ2-7	NA	TRBD2	CASSERPGLAYEQYF	TGTGCCAGCAGTGAGAGACCGGGACTAGCATACGAGCAGTACTTC
TRBV9	TRBJ1-1	NA	NA	CASSLGFIGGTEAFF	TGTGCCAGCAGCTTAGGTTTCATAGGGGGCACTGAAGCTTTCTTT
TRBV10-1	TRBJ1-1	NA	NA	CASRGLMNTEAFF	TGCGCCAGCAGGGGACTAATGAACACTGAAGCTTTCTTT
TRBV7-6	TRBJ2-5	NA	NA	CASSLETDLQETQYF	TGTGCCAGCAGCTTAGAAACGGACTTGCAAGAGACCCAGTACTTC
TRBV6-5	TRBJ2-3	NA	TRBD1	CASSWTGLADTQYF	TGTGCCAGCAGTTGGACAGGCTTGGCAGATACGCAGTATTTT
TRBV5-4	TRBJ2-7	NA	TRBD2	CASSPLSGTRIPGEQYF	TGTGCCAGCAGCCCCCTATCGGGGACTAGGATTCCGGGCGAGCAGTACTTC
TRBV30	TRBJ2-7	NA	NA	CAWSVRGGLYEQYF	TGTGCCTGGAGTGTTCGGGGAGGATTGTACGAGCAGTACTTC
TRBV6-5	TRBJ1-1	NA	TRBD1	CASSRIGTVGTEAFF	TGTGCCAGCAGCAGAATCGGGACAGTTGGGACTGAAGCTTTCTTT
TRBV28	TRBJ2-3	once	NA	CASSLLADTQYF	TGTGCCAGCAGCCTTTTAGCAGATACGCAGTATTTT
TRBV30	TRBJ2-3	NA	NA	CAWSRRTGTDTQYF	TGTGCCTGGAGTAGGAGAACGGGGACAGATACGCAGTATTTT
TRBV27	TRBJ2-3	NA	TRBD1	CASSLYPGQVNTDTQYF	TGTGCCAGCAGTTTATACCCTGGACAGGTGAACACAGATACGCAGTATTTT
TRBV7-9	TRBJ2-2	NA	TRBD1	CAVYRTGGSTGELFF	TGTGCCGTTTATCGGACAGGGGGAAGCACCGGGGAGCTGTTTTTT
TRBV5-1	TRBJ2-7	NA	TRBD2	CASSLGSAGGTYEQYF	TGCGCCAGCAGCTTGGGATCGGCGGGAGGCACCTACGAGCAGTACTTC
TRBV7-9	TRBJ2-1	NA	NA	CASSRYRALYDEQFF	TGTGCCAGCAGCCGTTACCGAGCCCTTTATGATGAGCAGTTCTTC
TRBV5-5	TRBJ2-3	NA	NA	CASRLRGPDTQYF	TGTGCCAGCCGCCTCAGGGGTCCAGATACGCAGTATTTT
TRBV12-5	TRBJ2-7	NA	NA	CASGLADYEQYF	TGTGCTAGTGGTCTCGCAGACTACGAGCAGTACTTC
TRBV6-5	TRBJ2-3	NA	TRBD1	CASGGSYRGVDTQYF	TGTGCCAGCGGGGGCTCGTACAGGGGAGTGGATACGCAGTATTTT
TRBV14	TRBJ2-7	NA	TRBD2	CASSQGLAAFSGQYF	TGTGCCAGCAGCCAAGGACTAGCGGCCTTCTCAGGGCAGTACTTC
TRBV7-6	TRBJ1-5	NA	TRBD1	CASSLTGVGPQHF	TGTGCCAGCAGCTTGACAGGGGTCGGGCCCCAGCATTTT
TRBV10-3	TRBJ2-3	NA	NA	CATYRASTDTQYF	TGTGCCACATACAGGGCTAGCACAGATACGCAGTATTTT
TRBV10-3	TRBJ2-7	once	TRBD1	CAIREDRGSYEQYF	TGTGCCATCCGAGAAGACAGGGGCTCCTACGAGCAGTACTTC
TRBV19	TRBJ1-2	NA	NA	CASSGGTGYGYTF	TGTGCCAGTAGTGGTGGAACGGGCTATGGCTACACCTTC
TRBV30	TRBJ2-5	NA	TRBD1	CAWMNRGSETQYF	TGTGCCTGGATGAACAGGGGATCAGAGACCCAGTACTTC
TRBV7-9	TRBJ1-5	NA	NA	CASSFETGSQPQHF	TGTGCCAGCAGCTTCGAGACAGGAAGTCAGCCCCAGCATTTT
TRBV6-1	TRBJ2-7	NA	TRBD2	CASSAASGTVYYEQYF	TGTGCCAGCAGTGCAGCTAGCGGGACGGTTTATTACGAGCAGTACTTC
TRBV5-6	TRBJ2-7	NA	NA	CASSLVGSTTYEQYF	TGTGCCAGCAGCTTGGTCGGGTCGACTACCTACGAGCAGTACTTC
TRBV27	TRBJ2-3	NA	NA	CASSFLREMADTQYF	TGTGCCAGCAGTTTTCTACGGGAGATGGCGGATACGCAGTATTTT
TRBV28	TRBJ1-2	NA	NA	CASSLEVSFF	TGTGCCAGCAGTTTAGAGGTCAGTTTCTTC
TRBV7-2	TRBJ1-2	NA	TRBD1	CASSLGPGQGGEGYTF	TGTGCCAGCAGCTTAGGGCCGGGACAGGGGGGGGAGGGCTACACCTTC
TRBV7-9	TRBJ2-1	NA	TRBD2	CASSFLAGNEQFF	TGTGCCAGCAGCTTTCTAGCGGGCAATGAGCAGTTCTTC
TRBV13	TRBJ1-2	NA	TRBD1	CASSAPGTGTDAGYTF	TGTGCCAGCAGCGCTCCCGGGACAGGGACGGATGCTGGCTACACCTTC